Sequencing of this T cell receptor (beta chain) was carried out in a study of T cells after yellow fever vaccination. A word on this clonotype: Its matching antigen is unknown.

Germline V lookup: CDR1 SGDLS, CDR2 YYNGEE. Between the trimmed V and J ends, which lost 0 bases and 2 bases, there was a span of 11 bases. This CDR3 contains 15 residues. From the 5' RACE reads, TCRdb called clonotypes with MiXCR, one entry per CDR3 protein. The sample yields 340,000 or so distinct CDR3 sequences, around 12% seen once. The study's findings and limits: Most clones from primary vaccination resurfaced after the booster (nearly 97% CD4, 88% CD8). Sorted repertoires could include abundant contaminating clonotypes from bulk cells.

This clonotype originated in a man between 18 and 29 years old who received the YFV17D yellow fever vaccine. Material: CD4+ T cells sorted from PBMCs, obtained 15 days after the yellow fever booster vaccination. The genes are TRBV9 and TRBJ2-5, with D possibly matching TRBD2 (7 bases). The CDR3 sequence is CASSVGRGGQETQYF. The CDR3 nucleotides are TGTGCCAGCAGCGTAGGAAGGGGGGGACAAGAGACCCAGTACTTC.